The present entry profiles one T cell receptor (beta chain) with its context. This specimen comes from a study of blood T cell repertoires in COVID-19. Libraries were prepared by immunoSEQ multiplex PCR; TCRdb keeps only in-frame clonotypes and omits some of them. In the table there are roughly 260,000 clones, about 89% of which are singletons. Source material: peripheral blood. The receptor was derived from a woman aged 50 to 65 with acute or convalescent COVID-19.

CDR3 loop: CAIRDRGLQSLHF. The DNA for the CDR3 is TGTGCCATCAGGGACAGGGGGCTCCAATCCCTCCACTTT. V gene TRBV10-3 combines with J gene TRBJ1-6; TRBD1 agrees at 11 bases. Unmatched junction bases numbered 6, after V lost 6 bases and J lost 14 bases. CDR3 size: 13 residues. Germline V gives CDR1 ENHRY, CDR2 SYGVKD.